This T cell receptor beta chain was sequenced during a study of blood T cell repertoires in COVID-19. Study overall: Sources were T cells, B-cell-depleted T cells, or PBMCs; the material itself was cDNA or gDNA.

Of note for this clone: This sample includes further DNA sequences coding for the same CDR3.

Per the original data handling: From reference gene primer amplification, estimates of nucleated cell counts were derived. Profiling relied on immunoSEQ multiplex PCR, and the TCRdb table lists in-frame clones only, not all of them. V and J calls and clone size come straight from that table; D and trimming were deduced from the DNA. The repertoire has approximately 200,000 clones, 94% of them found once; the top ten carry approximately 0.69%. This CDR3 region has 12 residues. V shed 3 bases and J shed 9 bases, with 12 bases lying between them. The specimen sequenced was peripheral blood. This sequence joins TRBV12-3 or TRBV12-4 and TRBJ2-7; D perhaps matches TRBD1 (6 bases). This sequence was found in a man aged 30 to 39 with COVID-19, enrolled during active disease. The DNA for the CDR3 is TGTGCCAGCAGTTTCAGGGGAGCGCGGCAGTACTTC. This translates into CASSFRGARQYF.